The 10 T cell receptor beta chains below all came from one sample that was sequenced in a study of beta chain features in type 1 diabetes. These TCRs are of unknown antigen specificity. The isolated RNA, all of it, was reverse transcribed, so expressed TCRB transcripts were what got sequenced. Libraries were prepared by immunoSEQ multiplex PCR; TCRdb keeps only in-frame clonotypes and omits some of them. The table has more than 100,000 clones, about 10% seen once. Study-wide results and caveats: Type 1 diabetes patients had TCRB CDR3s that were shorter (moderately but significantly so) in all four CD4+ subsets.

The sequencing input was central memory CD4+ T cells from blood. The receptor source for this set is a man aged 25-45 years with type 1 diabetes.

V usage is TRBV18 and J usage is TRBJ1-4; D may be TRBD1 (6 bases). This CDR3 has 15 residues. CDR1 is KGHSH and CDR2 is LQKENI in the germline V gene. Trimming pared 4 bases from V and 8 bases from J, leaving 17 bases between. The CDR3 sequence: CASSRADSPSEKLFF. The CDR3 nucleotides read TGTGCCAGCTCACGGGCGGACAGTCCCTCGGAAAAACTGTTTTTT.

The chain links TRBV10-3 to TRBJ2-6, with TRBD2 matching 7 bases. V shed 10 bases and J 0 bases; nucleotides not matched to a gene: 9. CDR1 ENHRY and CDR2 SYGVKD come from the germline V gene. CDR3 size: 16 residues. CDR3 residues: CATHREASSGANVLTF. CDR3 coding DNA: TGTGCCACCCACCGGGAGGCGAGCTCTGGGGCCAACGTCCTGACTTTC.

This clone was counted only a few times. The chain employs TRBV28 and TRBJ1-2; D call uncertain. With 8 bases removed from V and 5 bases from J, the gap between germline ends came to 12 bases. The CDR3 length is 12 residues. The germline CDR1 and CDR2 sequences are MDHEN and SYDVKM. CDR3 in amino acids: CASHGSVYGYTF. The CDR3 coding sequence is TGTGCCAGCCACGGAAGCGTATATGGCTACACCTTC.

The CDR3 DNA sequence: TGCAGCGTTGAACAGGGGGCAAATGAGCAGTTCTTC. Protein: CSVEQGANEQFF. The chain carries TRBV29-1 and TRBJ2-1; 8 bases line up with TRBD1. CDR3 length: 12 residues. The ends lost 2 bases at V and 7 bases at J; junction bases unmatched: 1. Per germline, CDR1 SQVTM and CDR2 ANQGSEA.

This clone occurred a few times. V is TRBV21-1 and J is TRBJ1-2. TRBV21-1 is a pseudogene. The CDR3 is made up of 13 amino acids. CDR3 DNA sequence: TGTGCCAGGGGTTCGGTCGGGGGGTGCGGCTACACCTTC. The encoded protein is CARGSVGGCGYTF.

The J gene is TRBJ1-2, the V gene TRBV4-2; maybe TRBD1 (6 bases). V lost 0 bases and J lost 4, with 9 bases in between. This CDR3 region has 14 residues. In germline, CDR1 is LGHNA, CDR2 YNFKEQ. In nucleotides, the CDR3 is TGTGCCAGCAGCCAAGACAGGGGTGGCTATGGCTACACCTTC. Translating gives CASSQDRGGYGYTF.

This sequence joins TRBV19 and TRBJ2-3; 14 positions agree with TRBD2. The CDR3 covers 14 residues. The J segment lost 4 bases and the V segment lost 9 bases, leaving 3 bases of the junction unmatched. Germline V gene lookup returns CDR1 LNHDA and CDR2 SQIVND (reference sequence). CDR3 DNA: TGTGCCAGCAGGACTAGCGGGGGGTCAGATACGCAGTATTTT. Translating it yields CASRTSGGSDTQYF.

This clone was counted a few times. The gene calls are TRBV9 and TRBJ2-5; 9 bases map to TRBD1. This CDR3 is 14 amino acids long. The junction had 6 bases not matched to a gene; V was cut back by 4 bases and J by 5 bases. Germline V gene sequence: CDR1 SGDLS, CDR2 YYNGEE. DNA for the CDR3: TGTGCCAGCAGCTCCTGGGGACAGGGTGAGACCCAGTACTTC. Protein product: CASSSWGQGETQYF. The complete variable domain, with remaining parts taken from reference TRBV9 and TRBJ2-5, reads DSGVTQTPKHLITATGQRVTLRCSPRSGDLSVYWYQQSLDQGLQFLIQYYNGEERAKGNILERFSAQQFPDLHSELNLSSLELGDSALYFCASSSWGQGETQYFGPGTRLLVL.

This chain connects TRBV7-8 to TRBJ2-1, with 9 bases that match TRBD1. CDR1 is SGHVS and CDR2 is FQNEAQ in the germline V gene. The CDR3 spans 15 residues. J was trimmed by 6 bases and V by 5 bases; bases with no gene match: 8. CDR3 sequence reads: CASSLRDRASNEQFF. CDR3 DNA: TGTGCCAGCAGCCTCCGGGACAGGGCTAGCAATGAGCAGTTCTTC. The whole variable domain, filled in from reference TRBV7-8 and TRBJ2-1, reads GAGVSQSPRYKVAKRGQDVALRCDPISGHVSLFWYQQALGQGPEFLTYFQNEAQLDKSGLPSDRFFAERPEGSVSTLKIQRTQQEDSAVYLCASSLRDRASNEQFFGPGTRLTVL.

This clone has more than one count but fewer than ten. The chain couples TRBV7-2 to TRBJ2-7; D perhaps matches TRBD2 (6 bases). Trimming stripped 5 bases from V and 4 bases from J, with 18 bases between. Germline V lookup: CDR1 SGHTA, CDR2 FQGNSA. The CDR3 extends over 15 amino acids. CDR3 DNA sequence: TGTGCCAGCAGCCTCGGGACTGTAAGAACATACGAGCAGTACTTC. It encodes CASSLGTVRTYEQYF. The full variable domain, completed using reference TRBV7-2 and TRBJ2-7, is GAGVSQSPSNKVTEKGKDVELRCDPISGHTALYWYRQSLGQGLEFLIYFQGNSAPDKSGLPSDRFSAERTGGSVSTLTIQRTQQEDSAVYLCASSLGTVRTYEQYFGPGTRLTVT.